Listed here are 14 T cell receptor beta chains from one sample, sequenced in a study of CD8 T cells in Susac syndrome. Reverse transcription of 0.5 to 1 ug RNA was performed with random hexamers. TCRdb redid the calling of the immunoSEQ multiplex PCR reads with MiXCR, one entry per CDR3 protein. This sample has about 210,000 distinct CDR3 sequences, with about 94% found just once. The sample taken for sequencing was CD4+ T cells from PBMCs. These receptors were taken from a human donor with Susac syndrome.

This chain uses TRBV30 with TRBJ1-6; D possibly corresponds to TRBD1 (5 bases). The CDR3 is 15 amino acids. Germline loops: CDR1 GTSNPN, CDR2 SVGIG (reference sequence). Between the trimmed V and J ends, which lost 0 bases and 9 bases, there was a span of 15 bases. This CDR3 reads CAWSVSGVGGSPLHF. DNA for the CDR3: TGTGCCTGGAGTGTATCGGGGGTAGGAGGTTCACCCCTCCACTTT.

The chain recombines TRBV20-1 with TRBJ1-2; perhaps TRBD1 as D (6 bases). V lost 7 bases and J 3 bases, leaving 24 bases between the germline ends. Germline assignment: CDR1 DFQATT and CDR2 SNEGSKA (reference sequence). The CDR3 has 16 residues. This CDR3 reads CSVTRRMRGADYGYTF. DNA of the CDR3: TGCAGTGTTACCAGACGCATGCGGGGGGCGGACTATGGCTACACCTTC.

The chain links TRBV25-1 to TRBJ1-1, with D possibly being TRBD1 (5 bases). V lost 4 bases, J lost 6 bases, and 6 bases lay in between. Germline CDR1 is MGHDK and CDR2 is SYGVNS. The CDR3 runs to 11 residues. In DNA form, the CDR3 reads TGTGCCAGCAGTGTACAGGCTGAAGCTTTCTTT. Its translation is CASSVQAEAFF.

This chain links TRBV7-2 with TRBJ1-2, with D perhaps TRBD1 (5 bases). This CDR3 region has 14 residues. Germline assignment: CDR1 SGHTA and CDR2 FQGNSA. The germline V and J ends were trimmed by 6 bases and 4 bases, with 15 bases remaining between them. The CDR3 sequence: CASSPSRDSYGYTF. The DNA for the CDR3 is TGTGCCAGCAGTCCCTCCAGGGATTCCTATGGCTACACCTTC.

The J gene is TRBJ2-7, the V gene TRBV13; weak D call: TRBD1 (5 bases). Trimming took off 5 bases at V and 3 bases at J, with 20 bases between the two ends. The germline CDR1 and CDR2 sequences are PRHDT and FYEKMQ (reference sequence). CDR3 length: 16 amino acids. CDR3 nucleotides: TGTGCCAGCAGCCCACCTCCCAAAGGGGTTAACTACGAGCAGTACTTC. Translating gives CASSPPPKGVNYEQYF.

The gene calls are TRBV27 and TRBJ2-1; 8 nucleotides match TRBD2. Germline CDR1 and CDR2: MNHEY and SMNVEV (reference sequence). The CDR3 length is 20 residues. V was clipped by 2 bases and J by 0 bases; unmatched bases: 15. CDR3 sequence reads: CASSLPPGRGSGDSYNEQFF. DNA of the CDR3: TGTGCCAGCAGTTTACCCCCCGGGAGGGGCAGCGGGGACTCCTACAATGAGCAGTTCTTC.

V is TRBV11-3 and J is TRBJ2-1, with 9 positions matching TRBD2. CDR1 is SGHNT, CDR2 YENEEA, per germline. V shed 4 bases, J shed 7 bases, and the junction held 5 bases outside the gene matches. The CDR3 covers 14 residues. CDR3 in DNA: TGTGCCAGCAGCTACGGGACTAGCTCTAATGAGCAGTTCTTC. Amino acid sequence: CASSYGTSSNEQFF.

V is TRBV29-1 and J is TRBJ2-3; TRBD2 agrees at 7 bases. CDR3 length: 14 residues. V lost 7 bases and J lost 4; bases outside the gene matches: 11. Germline CDR1 SQVTM, CDR2 ANQGSEA. The CDR3 nucleotides read TGCAGCGGCCGACTAGCTCCCGAGGCAGATACGCAGTATTTT. Translation: CSGRLAPEADTQYF.

This clonotype was counted once. This chain uses TRBV5-1 with TRBJ2-7, with D possibly TRBD2 on 6 matching bases. This CDR3 region has 12 residues. Germline V lookup: CDR1 SGHRS, CDR2 YFSETQ. Trimming shortened V by 0 bases and J by 5 bases, and 6 bases separated the two germline ends. In DNA form, the CDR3 reads TGCGCCAGCAGCTTGGCGGGAGACGAGCAGTACTTC. Encoded protein: CASSLAGDEQYF. The full variable domain, in which reference TRBV5-1 and TRBJ2-7 provide the parts outside the CDR3, is KAGVTQTPRYLIKTRGQQVTLSCSPISGHRSVSWYQQTPGQGLQFLFEYFSETQRNKGNFPGRFSGRQFSNSRSEMNVSTLELGDSALYLCASSLAGDEQYFGPGTRLTVT.

This chain connects TRBV4-3 to TRBJ2-3; 10 bases map to TRBD2. V dropped 4 bases and J dropped 0; count of bases not matched to a gene: 16. CDR1 is LGHNA and CDR2 is YSLEER in the germline V gene. The CDR3 sequence is 20 residues long. This CDR3 is CASSLSPGVRTSGSTDTQYF. DNA of the CDR3: TGCGCCAGCAGCCTAAGTCCAGGGGTTAGGACTAGCGGAAGCACAGATACGCAGTATTTT.

V usage is TRBV20-1 and J usage is TRBJ2-7, with TRBD2 identical over 10 bases. Germline CDR1 and CDR2: DFQATT and SNEGSKA (reference sequence). CDR3 size: 14 residues. Trimming at V came to 3 bases and at J to 5 bases, leaving 7 bases not matched to a gene. The CDR3 DNA follows: TGCAGTGCTAGCCCACTAGCGGGGAAGGACGAGCAGTACTTC. The encoded protein is CSASPLAGKDEQYF.

The chain employs TRBV4-2 and TRBJ1-2; TRBD1 is a possible D gene (6 bases). Germline V CDR1 and CDR2: LGHNA, YNFKEQ. There are 15 residues in the CDR3. V was cut by 5 bases and J by 6 bases, with 19 bases left in between. The CDR3 sequence is CASSGQTRGPDGYTF. The CDR3 region has the DNA TGTGCCAGCAGCGGTCAAACACGGGGGCCTGATGGCTACACCTTC.

The CDR3 DNA reads TGTGCCAGCAGCTTAGATGGGGTAGCCCTCAATGAGCAGTTCTTC. Translated, it gives CASSLDGVALNEQFF. The chain uses TRBV11-2 and TRBJ2-1; D is unclear. Germline V gene lookup returns CDR1 SGHAT and CDR2 FQNNGV. Trimming removed 0 bases at V and 6 bases at J, with 12 bases between. The CDR3 has 15 amino acids.

In DNA, the CDR3 is TGTGCCAGCAGCCCGCGGTCAGGGGACGGCTACACCTTC. Amino acids: CASSPRSGDGYTF. V is TRBV3-1 and J is TRBJ1-2, with a possible D match to TRBD1 (6 bases). With 4 bases removed from V and 8 bases from J, the gap between germline ends came to 14 bases. The germline V gene has CDR1 LGHDT and CDR2 YNNKEL (reference sequence). CDR3 length: 13 amino acids.